This T cell receptor (beta chain) is drawn from a study of OX40 agonist ivuxolimab in advanced cancers. Trimming at V came to 5 bases and at J to 4 bases, leaving 11 bases not matched to a gene. Germline V lookup: CDR1 SGHTA, CDR2 FQGTGA. The CDR3 has 17 amino acids. TCRdb's table, derived via immunoSEQ multiplex PCR, lists solely in-frame clones and lacks some. The sample records approximately 65,000 clones, roughly 90% being singletons. The gene calls are TRBV7-3 and TRBJ2-2, with 9 bases aligning to TRBD1. The sample in question was CD4+ or CD8+ T cells sorted from blood, obtained in a trial of the OX40 agonist ivuxolimab. The TCR was taken from an adult with an advanced solid tumor such as melanoma, head and neck, liver or kidney cancer. CDR3 region: CASSRTGTGLGTGELFF. Here the CDR3 DNA reads TGTGCCAGCAGCCGCACCGGGACAGGGTTGGGCACCGGGGAGCTGTTTTTT. Combining the CDR3 with reference TRBV7-3 and TRBJ2-2 gives the whole variable domain GAGVSQTPSNKVTEKGKYVELRCDPISGHTALYWYRQSLGQGPEFLIYFQGTGAADDSGLPNDRFFAVRPEGSVSTLKIQRTERGDSAVYLCASSRTGTGLGTGELFFGEGSRLTVL.